Listed below are T cell receptor beta chains from one sample, sequenced in a study of response to subunit inactivated influenza vaccine. TCRdb used MiXCR to reprocess the RT-PCR reads, holding one entry per CDR3 protein. In the table there are more than 450,000 distinct CDR3 sequences, 6% to 9% of which are singletons. Source: PBMCs from blood, taken around 25 months after vaccination. These TCRs come from a man between 50 and 69 years old who received an inactivated influenza vaccine. Each CDR3 is given with its conserved first and last residue. Each record gives: clone size, V gene, J gene, D gene, CDR3 protein, CDR3 DNA. A D gene is named only where the DNA matches it firmly. Expanded clones get a size class; other rows say once, few or many, or leave the size out.

clone size: few
V gene: TRBV20-1
J gene: TRBJ2-2
D gene: NA
CDR3 protein: CSARAGSTNTGELFF
CDR3 DNA: TGCAGTGCCAGGGCGGGCAGCACGAACACCGGGGAGCTGTTTTTT

clone size: few
V gene: TRBV7-6
J gene: TRBJ2-3
D gene: NA
CDR3 protein: CASSLDGGTGTQYF
CDR3 DNA: TGTGCCAGCAGCTTAGACGGGGGAACGGGTACGCAGTATTTT

clone size: many
V gene: TRBV5-1
J gene: TRBJ1-6
D gene: NA
CDR3 protein: CASSLGQVNDSPLHF
CDR3 DNA: TGCGCCAGCAGCTTGGGACAGGTGAACGATTCACCCCTCCACTTT

clone size: many
V gene: TRBV25-1
J gene: TRBJ2-3
D gene: TRBD2
CDR3 protein: CASSDSSGYTDTQYF
CDR3 DNA: TGTGCCAGCAGTGATTCTAGCGGGTACACAGATACGCAGTATTTT

clone size: few
V gene: TRBV3-1
J gene: TRBJ1-4
D gene: NA
CDR3 protein: CASRHESGAYNEKLFF
CDR3 DNA: TGTGCCAGCAGACACGAATCCGGGGCGTATAATGAAAAACTGTTTTTT

clone size: many
V gene: TRBV20-1
J gene: TRBJ2-7
D gene: TRBD2
CDR3 protein: CSATPSGMSSYEQYF
CDR3 DNA: TGCAGTGCTACCCCTAGCGGGATGAGCTCCTACGAGCAGTACTTC

clone size: many
V gene: TRBV10-3
J gene: TRBJ1-5
D gene: NA
CDR3 protein: CAISDHGGGNQPQHF
CDR3 DNA: TGTGCCATCAGTGATCATGGTGGGGGCAATCAGCCCCAGCATTTT

clone size: few
V gene: TRBV20-1
J gene: TRBJ1-6
D gene: TRBD1
CDR3 protein: CSAGKIPGQGGSYNSPLHF
CDR3 DNA: TGCAGTGCTGGTAAAATTCCGGGACAGGGGGGCTCCTATAATTCACCCCTCCACTTT

clone size: NA
V gene: TRBV28
J gene: TRBJ2-2
D gene: TRBD1
CDR3 protein: CASSSAGTGGSGELFF
CDR3 DNA: TGTGCCAGCAGTTCAGCCGGGACAGGGGGCTCCGGGGAGCTGTTTTTT

clone size: NA
V gene: TRBV20-1
J gene: TRBJ1-1
D gene: NA
CDR3 protein: CSASHGENTEAFF
CDR3 DNA: TGCAGTGCTAGTCACGGGGAGAACACTGAAGCTTTCTTT

clone size: many
V gene: TRBV24-1
J gene: TRBJ2-2
D gene: NA
CDR3 protein: CATSASGANTGELFF
CDR3 DNA: TGTGCCACCAGTGCTAGTGGGGCGAACACCGGGGAGCTGTTTTTT

clone size: NA
V gene: TRBV11-3
J gene: TRBJ2-1
D gene: TRBD2
CDR3 protein: CASSLGGGGFNEQFF
CDR3 DNA: TGTGCCAGCAGCTTAGGCGGGGGGGGTTTTAATGAGCAGTTCTTC

clone size: NA
V gene: TRBV4-2
J gene: TRBJ1-1
D gene: NA
CDR3 protein: CASSPPGAGGVGNTEAFF
CDR3 DNA: TGTGCCAGCAGCCCCCCGGGCGCGGGGGGAGTAGGGAACACTGAAGCTTTCTTT

clone size: NA
V gene: TRBV19
J gene: TRBJ2-1
D gene: NA
CDR3 protein: CASSKSQGAYNEQFF
CDR3 DNA: TGTGCCAGTAGTAAATCCCAGGGCGCCTACAATGAGCAGTTCTTC

clone size: few
V gene: TRBV4-1
J gene: TRBJ1-5
D gene: NA
CDR3 protein: CASSQDQINQPQHF
CDR3 DNA: TGCGCCAGCAGCCAAGATCAAATCAATCAGCCCCAGCATTTT

clone size: NA
V gene: TRBV5-4
J gene: TRBJ2-3
D gene: NA
CDR3 protein: CASSLAGGGFTDTQYF
CDR3 DNA: TGTGCCAGCAGCTTAGCTGGTGGGGGGTTCACAGATACGCAGTATTTT

clone size: few
V gene: TRBV20-1
J gene: TRBJ2-1
D gene: TRBD2
CDR3 protein: CSASKKGTSGRDGGEQFF
CDR3 DNA: TGCAGTGCCTCCAAAAAGGGGACTAGCGGGAGGGACGGGGGTGAGCAGTTCTTC

clone size: NA
V gene: TRBV11-2
J gene: TRBJ2-2
D gene: TRBD1
CDR3 protein: CASSPTGGLVNTGELFF
CDR3 DNA: TGTGCCAGCAGCCCGACAGGGGGCCTTGTAAACACCGGGGAGCTGTTTTTT

clone size: few
V gene: TRBV7-2
J gene: TRBJ2-7
D gene: TRBD2
CDR3 protein: CASSPVGGGYEQYF
CDR3 DNA: TGTGCCAGCAGCCCAGTGGGGGGGGGCTACGAGCAGTACTTC

clone size: few
V gene: TRBV7-2
J gene: TRBJ2-3
D gene: NA
CDR3 protein: CASSDRTRDTQYF
CDR3 DNA: TGTGCCAGCAGCGACCGTACCCGAGATACGCAGTATTTT

clone size: few
V gene: TRBV3-2
J gene: TRBJ2-7
D gene: NA
CDR3 protein: CASSPVRDPWFEQYF
CDR3 DNA: TGTGCCAGCAGCCCCGTTCGGGATCCATGGTTCGAGCAGTACTTC

clone size: few
V gene: TRBV19
J gene: TRBJ2-2
D gene: NA
CDR3 protein: CASSIGGTAGELFF
CDR3 DNA: TGTGCCAGTAGTATAGGCGGGACAGCCGGGGAGCTGTTTTTT

clone size: NA
V gene: TRBV6-2/TRBV6-3
J gene: TRBJ2-3
D gene: NA
CDR3 protein: CASSYPPLDTQYF
CDR3 DNA: TGTGCCAGCAGTTACCCTCCGTTAGATACGCAGTATTTT

clone size: NA
V gene: TRBV18
J gene: TRBJ1-1
D gene: NA
CDR3 protein: CASSPPQSRNTEAFF
CDR3 DNA: TGTGCCAGCTCACCACCGCAAAGTAGGAACACTGAAGCTTTCTTT

clone size: NA
V gene: TRBV6-2/TRBV6-3
J gene: TRBJ2-1
D gene: TRBD1
CDR3 protein: CASSPLTGGRYNEQFF
CDR3 DNA: TGTGCCAGCAGTCCATTGACAGGGGGTCGGTACAATGAGCAGTTCTTC

clone size: NA
V gene: TRBV13
J gene: TRBJ2-1
D gene: NA
CDR3 protein: CASSLTGRVGEQFF
CDR3 DNA: TGTGCCAGCAGCTTAACAGGAAGGGTGGGTGAGCAGTTCTTC

clone size: few
V gene: TRBV7-2
J gene: TRBJ1-1
D gene: NA
CDR3 protein: CASASERNYMNSEAFF
CDR3 DNA: TGTGCCAGCGCTTCTGAGCGAAACTATATGAACTCTGAAGCTTTCTTT

clone size: NA
V gene: TRBV6-5
J gene: TRBJ1-5
D gene: NA
CDR3 protein: CASSYGSSPPQHF
CDR3 DNA: TGTGCCAGCAGTTACGGGTCCAGCCCGCCCCAGCATTTT

clone size: NA
V gene: TRBV6-2/TRBV6-3
J gene: TRBJ2-3
D gene: TRBD2
CDR3 protein: CASKASGPTDTQYF
CDR3 DNA: TGTGCCAGCAAGGCTAGCGGACCCACAGATACGCAGTATTTT

clone size: NA
V gene: TRBV28
J gene: TRBJ2-2
D gene: TRBD1
CDR3 protein: CASIPNPGTGGFGELFF
CDR3 DNA: TGTGCCAGCATTCCAAACCCCGGGACAGGGGGCTTCGGGGAGCTGTTTTTT

clone size: NA
V gene: TRBV20-1
J gene: TRBJ2-7
D gene: TRBD1
CDR3 protein: CSAIPGQGSYEQYF
CDR3 DNA: TGCAGTGCTATCCCGGGACAGGGCTCCTACGAGCAGTACTTC

clone size: few
V gene: TRBV3-1
J gene: TRBJ2-7
D gene: TRBD1
CDR3 protein: CASSRRGQPTHEQYF
CDR3 DNA: TGTGCCAGCAGCCGTAGGGGGCAACCTACGCACGAGCAGTACTTC

clone size: few
V gene: TRBV5-6
J gene: TRBJ2-3
D gene: TRBD2
CDR3 protein: CASSKPTSGGGWGTDTQYF
CDR3 DNA: TGTGCCAGCAGCAAACCTACTAGCGGGGGTGGGTGGGGCACAGATACGCAGTATTTT

clone size: many
V gene: TRBV7-2
J gene: TRBJ2-3
D gene: TRBD2
CDR3 protein: CASSLSGGRDTQYF
CDR3 DNA: TGTGCCAGCAGCTTATCAGGCGGGAGGGATACGCAGTATTTT

clone size: few
V gene: TRBV29-1
J gene: TRBJ2-3
D gene: NA
CDR3 protein: CSVRRLFTDTQYF
CDR3 DNA: TGCAGCGTTCGTAGGCTCTTCACAGATACGCAGTATTTT

clone size: NA
V gene: TRBV10-3
J gene: TRBJ2-7
D gene: TRBD1
CDR3 protein: CAIIIEGGGQGYNEQYF
CDR3 DNA: TGTGCCATCATAATAGAAGGAGGAGGACAGGGCTACAACGAGCAGTACTTC

clone size: few
V gene: TRBV12-3/TRBV12-4
J gene: TRBJ1-3
D gene: NA
CDR3 protein: CASSRTGPPQDTIYF
CDR3 DNA: TGTGCCAGCAGCCGGACGGGACCTCCCCAGGACACCATATATTTT

clone size: NA
V gene: TRBV10-3
J gene: TRBJ1-6
D gene: NA
CDR3 protein: CAISNPEPLHF
CDR3 DNA: TGTGCCATCAGTAACCCCGAACCCCTCCACTTT

clone size: many
V gene: TRBV27
J gene: TRBJ2-3
D gene: NA
CDR3 protein: CASRGVSTDTQYF
CDR3 DNA: TGTGCCAGCAGGGGGGTTAGCACAGATACGCAGTATTTT

clone size: many
V gene: TRBV9
J gene: TRBJ2-3
D gene: TRBD2
CDR3 protein: CASSSGTNTDTQYF
CDR3 DNA: TGTGCCAGCAGTTCCGGGACTAACACAGATACGCAGTATTTT

clone size: few
V gene: TRBV20-1
J gene: TRBJ1-1
D gene: NA
CDR3 protein: CSARDPGRGTEAFF
CDR3 DNA: TGCAGTGCTAGAGATCCAGGCCGGGGGACTGAAGCTTTCTTT

clone size: many
V gene: TRBV20-1
J gene: TRBJ2-3
D gene: TRBD2
CDR3 protein: CSATGLAFSSTDTQYF
CDR3 DNA: TGCAGTGCTACCGGACTAGCCTTTTCTAGCACAGATACGCAGTATTTT

clone size: NA
V gene: TRBV28
J gene: TRBJ2-2
D gene: TRBD1
CDR3 protein: CASSLSYRGPTGELFF
CDR3 DNA: TGTGCCAGCAGTTTATCGTACAGGGGACCCACCGGGGAGCTGTTTTTT